The 14 T cell receptor beta chains below were found in one sample sequenced in a study of immune heterogeneity within non-small cell lung tumors. TCRs were amplified from 450 to 700 ng gDNA of bulk tumor per sample. Collection of several biopsies per primary tumor, spaced far apart, took place during surgery. Their non-small cell lung cancer was newly diagnosed and untreated, and the patients underwent curative surgery. TCR beta CDR3 was amplified by multiplex PCR, first round 10 cycles, 32 V and 13 J primers. Each CDR3 protein is one row after TCRdb ran MiXCR on the multiplex PCR reads. The sample holds about 9,600 distinct CDR3 sequences, more than 25% seen once. Sequenced: lung tumor tissue. Receptor source: a woman aged 45-60 years with non-small cell lung cancer.

This clonotype came up a few times. With a much larger clone just one base away, this may be a read error. This likely comes from a read error, as the CDR3 has no conserved phenylalanine or tryptophan at its end. The chain combines TRBV7-8 with TRBJ2-7; TRBD2 matches at 11 bases. The CDR3 runs 16 residues. Germline V gene lookup returns CDR1 SGHVS and CDR2 FQNEAQ. Trimming removed 1 base from V and 2 bases from J; junction bases left unmatched: 4. The CDR3 region has the DNA TGTGCCAGCAGCTTAGAGTCGGGACTAGCGGCCTACGAGCAGTACCTC. It translates to CASSLESGLAAYEQYL.

The chain combines TRBV19 with TRBJ1-2, with D perhaps TRBD1 (6 bases). V dropped 10 bases and J dropped 5 bases, with 20 bases sitting between them. The CDR3 length is 14 residues. Germline-derived CDR1 and CDR2 are LNHDA and SQIVND (reference sequence). The CDR3 sequence is CATFTSGVGYGYTF. CDR3 sequence (DNA): TGTGCCACCTTTACCTCAGGGGTGGGTTATGGCTACACCTTC.

V is TRBV2 and J is TRBJ2-2, with 16 bases identical to TRBD2. CDR1 is SNHLY, CDR2 FYNNEI, per germline. There are 17 residues in the CDR3. V shed 8 bases and J 0 bases; nucleotides not matched to a gene: 3. This CDR3 is CASGGTSGGANTGELFF. As DNA, the CDR3 is TGTGCCAGCGGGGGGACTAGCGGGGGGGCGAACACCGGGGAGCTGTTTTTT.

This chain joins TRBV20-1 and TRBJ2-1, with a weak D call TRBD1 (7 bases). CDR1 is DFQATT, CDR2 SNEGSKA, per germline (reference sequence). V was trimmed by 1 base and J by 4 bases, leaving 17 bases between them. The CDR3 runs 16 residues. The CDR3 bases are TGCAGTGCTAGAGGGGGGACAGCGGGCCTTTACAATGAGCAGTTCTTC. Amino acid sequence: CSARGGTAGLYNEQFF.

Regarding this clonotype: The conserved final phenylalanine or tryptophan is absent from the CDR3, which likely points to a read error. The V call is TRBV28, the J call TRBJ2-7, with TRBD2 as a possible D gene (5 bases). V gave up 2 bases and J gave up 2 bases, with 13 bases separating them. Germline loops: CDR1 MDHEN, CDR2 SYDVKM. This CDR3 comprises 15 residues. CDR3 loop: CASSLLGLSTYEQYL. CDR3 coding DNA: TGTGCCAGCAGTTTACTAGGACTTAGCACCTACGAGCAGTACCTC.

This clonotype was counted many times. The genes are TRBV20-1 and TRBJ2-7, with 10 bases that match TRBD2. Germline V gene lookup returns CDR1 DFQATT and CDR2 SNEGSKA (reference sequence). Trimming took 7 bases from V and 2 from J; bases not matched to a gene: 8. CDR3 length: 14 amino acids. The CDR3 loop reads CSGIAGGRTYEQYF. CDR3 sequence (DNA): TGCAGTGGGATAGCGGGAGGCCGGACCTACGAGCAGTACTTC.

Many counts were recorded for this clonotype. This chain joins TRBV10-3 and TRBJ2-3; unclear D gene. The V and J ends lost 0 bases and 6 bases respectively, with 10 bases between them. CDR3 length equals 14 residues. Germline values: CDR1 ENHRY, CDR2 SYGVKD. CDR3 nucleotide sequence: TGTGCCATCAGTGAGTCTCAAGGATCGGATACGCAGTATTTT. Translation: CAISESQGSDTQYF.

The CDR3 coding sequence is TGTGCCAGTAGCGACAGGGCCGGGACTGAAGCTTTCTTT. The encoded protein is CASSDRAGTEAFF. The chain has TRBV19 and TRBJ1-1, with 7 positions matching TRBD1. The CDR3 sequence is 13 residues long. Germline lookup yields CDR1 LNHDA and CDR2 SQIVND (reference sequence). J gave up 5 bases and V 6 bases, and 6 bases lay outside the gene matches.

This clonotype was seen ten or more times. The CDR3 loop is CAWSVGGAKNIQYF. In DNA, the CDR3 is TGTGCCTGGAGTGTAGGTGGGGCCAAAAACATTCAGTACTTC. The chain has TRBV30 and TRBJ2-4, with D unclear. Per germline, CDR1 GTSNPN and CDR2 SVGIG (reference sequence). Trimming shortened V by 0 bases and J by 1 base, and 7 bases separated the two germline ends. This CDR3 is built from 14 residues. The whole variable domain, remainder taken from reference TRBV30 and TRBJ2-4, is SQTIHQWPATLVQPVGSPLSLECTVEGTSNPNLYWYRQAAGRGLQLLFYSVGIGQISSEVPQNLSASRPQDRQFILSSKKLLLSDSGFYLCAWSVGGAKNIQYFGAGTRLSVL.

The chain links TRBV2 to TRBJ1-5; D uncertain. Germline V lookup: CDR1 SNHLY, CDR2 FYNNEI. V was pared by 6 bases and J by 0 bases, with 12 bases between. The CDR3 loop spans 15 amino acids. The CDR3 loop is CASSPCYYSNQPQHF. In DNA form, the CDR3 reads TGTGCCAGCAGCCCCTGCTATTATAGCAATCAGCCCCAGCATTTT.

This chain links TRBV11-2 with TRBJ1-1, with 8 bases aligning to TRBD1. This CDR3 is built from 16 residues. V shed 1 base and J 5 bases; nucleotides not matched to a gene: 9. From germline, CDR1 is SGHAT and CDR2 FQNNGV. The CDR3 DNA sequence: TGTGCCAGCAGCTTAGGTTTTACAGGGGGATGGACTGAAGCTTTCTTT. It codes for CASSLGFTGGWTEAFF. Full variable domain (remainder filled in from reference TRBV11-2 and TRBJ1-1): EAGVAQSPRYKIIEKRQSVAFWCNPISGHATLYWYQQILGQGPKLLIQFQNNGVVDDSQLPKDRFSAERLKGVDSTLKIQPAKLEDSAVYLCASSLGFTGGWTEAFFGQGTRLTVV.

This chain connects TRBV19 to TRBJ1-5; D unclear. Trimming cost V 7 bases and J 7 bases, with 14 bases left between them. Germline CDR1 reads LNHDA; CDR2 reads SQIVND (reference sequence). The CDR3 consists of 13 residues. The CDR3 loop is CASKVGIGQPQHF. Written as DNA, the CDR3 is TGTGCCAGTAAGGTTGGTATTGGGCAGCCCCAGCATTTT. Drawing the rest from reference TRBV19 and TRBJ1-5, the complete variable domain is DGGITQSPKYLFRKEGQNVTLSCEQNLNHDAMYWYRQDPGQGLRLIYYSQIVNDFQKGDIAEGYSVSREKKESFPLTVTSAQKNPTAFYLCASKVGIGQPQHFGDGTRLSIL.

Details on this clonotype: Mismatch with germline at one junction end may stem from a read error. V and J are TRBV6-5 and TRBJ2-1, with 15 bases lining up with TRBD2. The germline CDR1 and CDR2 sequences are MNHEY and SVGAGI. The CDR3 spans 17 residues. Written as DNA, the CDR3 is TGTGCCAACAGTTCAAGGAGGGGGGGACTAGCGGGAGGTGAGCAGTTCTTC. Translated, it gives CANSSRRGGLAGGEQFF.

In its sample, this clonotype ranks as medium-sized. V usage is TRBV7-2 and J usage is TRBJ2-7; weak D call: TRBD2 (5 bases). Germline loops: CDR1 SGHTA, CDR2 FQGNSA. The CDR3 is 13 residues long. Between the trimmed V and J ends, which lost 4 bases and 2 bases, there was a span of 9 bases. The chain's CDR3 is CASSSLETYEQYF. In DNA form, the CDR3 reads TGTGCCAGCAGCTCACTAGAAACCTACGAGCAGTACTTC.